This T cell receptor beta chain originates from a study of shared clonotypes between healthy human individuals. On the study more broadly: Per donor, CD8 memory used one plate, CD8 naive used two, CD4 memory used three and CD4 naive used three. Study-wide results and caveats: The diversity represented, both genetic and in exposure history, was limited by few donors. Investigators collected only blood, and repertoires in tissues likely differ.

In its sample, this clone was seen once. The antigen is unknown. The same CDR3 also results from other DNA sequences found in this sample. Libraries were prepared by immunoSEQ multiplex PCR; TCRdb keeps only in-frame clonotypes and omits some of them. The table shows 2,100,000 or so clones, with more than 90% occurring only once. Negatively enriched CD4+ T cells were divided by CD45RA into naive and memory. The germline gives CDR1 MNHEY, CDR2 SMNVEV (reference sequence). Trimming removed 4 bases at V and 2 bases at J, with 6 bases between. The CDR3 runs to 14 residues. This TCR was recovered from a man aged 18-30 years in good health. The chain is built from TRBV27 and TRBJ2-6; no clear D. Source material: naive CD4+ T cells sorted from blood. The subset here: CD45RA+ positively selected. In DNA form, the CDR3 reads TGTGCCAGCAGTTCCTTCCCTGGGGCCAACGTCCTGACTTTC. Its translation is CASSSFPGANVLTF.